This T cell receptor beta chain was recorded in a study of blood T cell repertoires in COVID-19. About the study: COVID-19 samples from acute and convalescent phases originated in the United States, Italy and Spain.

Per the original data handling: For nucleated cells, counts were estimated from reference gene primer amplification. The repertoire was sequenced with immunoSEQ multiplex PCR; TCRdb's copy has only in-frame clones and lacks some. V, J and clone size were drawn from that table, and D and trimming were deduced from the DNA. The data show under 130,000 clones, approximately 85% seen once. The germline V gene has CDR1 MDHEN and CDR2 SYDVKM. CDR3 size: 16 residues. J was trimmed by 1 base and V by 5 bases; bases with no gene match: 7. This sequence originates from a human donor in a cohort sampled during active COVID-19. Sequencing was done on a sample of peripheral blood. The V gene is TRBV28, the J gene TRBJ2-3; 9 bases map to TRBD2. The CDR3: CASSLLSGSGTDTQYF. CDR3 DNA: TGTGCCAGCAGTCTACTTAGCGGGAGTGGCACAGATACGCAGTATTTT.